This TCR beta chain was captured by sequencing in a study of OX40 agonist ivuxolimab in advanced cancers. Turning to the study itself: The patients got ivuxolimab, which is an agonistic anti-OX40 (CD134) antibody. Study observations and caveats: Clonal expansion from baseline to week 6 occurred in both CD4+ and CD8+ T cells.

Clones were sequenced by immunoSEQ multiplex PCR, and TCRdb holds only the in-frame ones, with some missing. The sample shows about 42,000 clones, 80% to 90% of them seen only once. As for this clone: As yet, its antigen is unknown.

V lost 0 bases and J lost 4, with 9 bases in between. Germline CDR1 reads LGHNA; CDR2 reads YSLEER. This CDR3 region has 14 residues. The source material was CD4+ or CD8+ T cells sorted from blood, sampled in a trial of the OX40 agonist ivuxolimab. The chain carries TRBV4-3 and TRBJ1-2; D perhaps matches TRBD1 (6 bases). The clonotype was recovered from an adult with an advanced solid tumor such as melanoma, head and neck, liver or kidney cancer. The CDR3: CASSQDSGVYGYTF. For the CDR3, the DNA is TGCGCCAGCAGCCAAGATTCAGGGGTCTATGGCTACACCTTC.